This section outlines one T cell receptor (beta chain) sequence together with its context. The antigen it recognizes is unknown. No clone much larger than this one lies a single base away; base qualities are absent. The entry originates in a study of T cell responses to AZD1222 COVID-19 vaccine (dated by TCRdb to the early 2020s). Turning to the overall study: AZD1222 recipients given second doses at about 4 weeks or at about 12 weeks were pooled, since spike-specific TCR depth and breadth were not found to differ between the two schedules. TCR sequencing was performed for roughly 250 trial participants, of whom about 200 were given two doses of AZD1222 and around 25 were given two doses of MenACWY control vaccine. Trial participants were enrolled into age subgroups of 18-55, 56-69 and 70-plus years, which contained approximately 150, 28 and 58 TCR-sequenced participants, respectively. The paper as a whole reports these results and caveats: Vaccine-associated CD4 TCRs spanned the whole spike protein, with dominant responses in regions 160-218 and 743-854. Conclusions about previously exposed vaccinees are limited, since just six AZD1222 recipients were seropositive for SARS-CoV-2 at baseline. Reportedly, almost half of the unique spike-specific TCRs recognized epitopes lying outside the regions that are mutated in the B.1.351 and B.1.1.7 variants. The 56-69-year group was small, and its depth increase did not reach significance, likely because of low power. Because no samples from the day 14 peak response were available, repertoires could be characterized only after the peak T cell response. Spike-specific TCR breadth and depth rose significantly after two AZD1222 doses compared with day 0 and with MenACWY recipients. Participants were mostly white British and included more females than males, and it was suggested by the authors that clonal diversity may have been underestimated.

The CDR3 regions of human TCRbeta chains were subjected to immunosequencing. In the paper's pipeline: TCRs in the repertoires were compared against a reference library of SARS-CoV-2-specific TCRs that had been generated with the MIRA antigen-specificity platform. Breadth meant the fraction of unique TCRs that were SARS-CoV-2-associated, whereas depth meant the fraction of total T cells that were SARS-CoV-2-associated. Using the MIRA data, each spike-specific TCR was mapped to the spike region that the TCR reacts to and placed in a CD4 or CD8 class. Log10-transformed breadth and depth values were compared by one-way ANOVA with Sidak's multiple comparisons tests. TCRdb obtained this table from immuneACCESS and retained in-frame rearrangements with V and J assigned. These tables miss some clones; where compared with another copy, unresolved V genes account for less than half of the shortfall, and the remainder is unexplained. From that table come the V and J calls and clone size; the DNA was used to work out D and trimming. The sample profile shows approximately 110,000 clones; approximately 92% of them were found once. Of the sample, about 1.2% falls within the top ten clones.

CDR1 and CDR2, looked up from the germline V gene, are LGHNA and YNFKEQ. Trimming removed 2 bases from V and 2 bases from J, leaving 14 bases between the germline ends. Spanning cysteine to phenylalanine, the CDR3 consists of 16 amino acids. Only the CDR3 DNA stays, 48 bases, in frame from base 1. Per the publication, the time point label means: baseline before first vaccination. Vaccinee samples came from UK trials COV001 and COV002, including a single-blind randomized controlled phase 2/3 trial of AZD1222 (ChAdOx1 nCoV-19) in healthy adults. For TCRbeta chain sequencing, PBMC samples were collected from trial participants at day 0 and at day 28 after the second dose.

The starting material was peripheral blood, obtained on day 0 of AZD1222 vaccination. The origin of this receptor is an adult in good health. Rearrangement joined TRBV4-2 to TRBJ2-3; the D gene assignment is ambiguous. CDR3 sequence: CASSQTAAAFTDTQYF. The DNA sequence reads TGTGCCAGCAGCCAAACGGCAGCTGCTTTCACAGATACGCAGTATTTT.